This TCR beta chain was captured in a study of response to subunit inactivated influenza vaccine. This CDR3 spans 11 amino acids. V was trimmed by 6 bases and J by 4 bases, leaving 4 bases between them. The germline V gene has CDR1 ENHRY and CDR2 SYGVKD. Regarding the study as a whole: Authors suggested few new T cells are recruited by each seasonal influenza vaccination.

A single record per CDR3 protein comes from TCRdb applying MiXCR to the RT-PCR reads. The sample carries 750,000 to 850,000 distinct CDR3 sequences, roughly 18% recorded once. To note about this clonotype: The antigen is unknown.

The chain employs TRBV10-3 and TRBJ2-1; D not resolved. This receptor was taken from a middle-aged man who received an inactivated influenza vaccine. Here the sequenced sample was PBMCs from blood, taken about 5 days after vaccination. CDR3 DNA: TGTGCCATCAGGTCGTACAATGAGCAGTTCTTC. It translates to CAIRSYNEQFF.